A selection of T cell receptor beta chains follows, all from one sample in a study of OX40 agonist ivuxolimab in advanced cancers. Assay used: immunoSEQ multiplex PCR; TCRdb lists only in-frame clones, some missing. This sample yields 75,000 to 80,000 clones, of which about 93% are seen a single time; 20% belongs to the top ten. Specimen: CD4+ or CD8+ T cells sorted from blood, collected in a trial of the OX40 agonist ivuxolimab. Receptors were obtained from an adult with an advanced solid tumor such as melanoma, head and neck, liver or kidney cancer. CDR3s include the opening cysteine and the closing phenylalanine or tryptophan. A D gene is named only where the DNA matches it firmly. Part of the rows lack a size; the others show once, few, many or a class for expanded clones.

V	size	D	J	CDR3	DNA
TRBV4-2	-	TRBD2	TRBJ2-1	CASSQEGEGLNEQFF	TGTGCCAGCAGCCAAGAGGGGGAGGGCCTCAATGAGCAGTTCTTC
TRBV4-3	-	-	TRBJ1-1	CASSAGRVDIWNTEAFF	TGCGCCAGCAGTGCAGGGAGGGTGGACATATGGAACACTGAAGCTTTCTTT
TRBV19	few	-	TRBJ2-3	CASSRSSRGTDTQYF	TGTGCCAGTAGTAGGTCGTCCAGGGGCACAGATACGCAGTATTTT
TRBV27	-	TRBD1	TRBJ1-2	CASSPGQGRGVSYGYTF	TGTGCCAGCAGTCCCGGACAGGGCAGGGGGGTTAGCTATGGCTACACCTTC
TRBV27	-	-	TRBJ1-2	CASSFPNNYGYTF	TGTGCCAGCAGTTTCCCAAATAACTATGGCTACACCTTC
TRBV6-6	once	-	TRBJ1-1	CAGGWGITEAFF	TGTGCCGGGGGGTGGGGAATCACTGAAGCTTTCTTT
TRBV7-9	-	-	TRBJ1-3	CASSPWTGARGNTIYF	TGTGCCAGCAGCCCATGGACGGGGGCGCGGGGAAACACCATATATTTT
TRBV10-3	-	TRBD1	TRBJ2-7	CAIGDRDRGGFSYEQYF	TGTGCCATCGGCGATCGGGACAGGGGGGGATTCTCCTACGAGCAGTACTTC
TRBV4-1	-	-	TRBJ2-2	CASSQDSGTGELFF	TGCGCCAGCAGCCAAGATTCGGGAACCGGGGAGCTGTTTTTT
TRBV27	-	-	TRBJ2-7	CASSFATRVYEQYF	TGTGCCAGCAGTTTCGCGACTAGAGTCTACGAGCAGTACTTC
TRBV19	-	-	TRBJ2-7	CASSPTTVGYEQYF	TGTGCCAGTAGTCCGACCACTGTTGGTTACGAGCAGTACTTC
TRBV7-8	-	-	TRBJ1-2	CASSPIPGVNYGYTF	TGTGCCAGCAGCCCGATCCCCGGGGTAAACTATGGCTACACCTTC
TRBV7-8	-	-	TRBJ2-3	CASSVTPTDTQYF	TGTGCCAGCAGTGTGACCCCCACAGATACGCAGTATTTT
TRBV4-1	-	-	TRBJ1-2	CASSQGISNYGYTF	TGCGCCAGCAGCCAAGGGATCTCTAACTATGGCTACACCTTC
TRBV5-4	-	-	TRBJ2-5	CASSFRSQKETQYF	TGTGCCAGCAGCTTCCGTTCCCAGAAAGAGACCCAGTACTTC
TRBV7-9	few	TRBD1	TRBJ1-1	CASSYRDRGTEAFF	TGTGCCAGCAGCTACCGGGACAGGGGAACTGAAGCTTTCTTT
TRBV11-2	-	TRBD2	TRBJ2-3	CASSSPLAGGPTDTQYF	TGTGCCAGCAGCTCCCCGCTAGCGGGGGGCCCCACAGATACGCAGTATTTT
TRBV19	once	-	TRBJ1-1	CASSISGGREAFF	TGTGCCAGTAGTATTTCGGGGGGGCGGGAAGCTTTCTTT
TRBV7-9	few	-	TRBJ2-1	CASSPHYNEQFF	TGTGCCAGCAGCCCTCACTACAATGAGCAGTTCTTC
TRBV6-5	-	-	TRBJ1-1	CASRMGAGNTEAFF	TGTGCCAGCAGGATGGGGGCCGGGAACACTGAAGCTTTCTTT
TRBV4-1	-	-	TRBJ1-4	CASSQVRPDPMATNEKLFF	TGCGCCAGCAGCCAAGTACGGCCGGACCCTATGGCAACTAATGAAAAACTGTTTTTT
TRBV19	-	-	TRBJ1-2	CASRSAGSYGYTF	TGTGCCAGTAGATCGGCGGGCAGCTATGGCTACACCTTC
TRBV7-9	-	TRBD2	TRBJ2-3	CASSPSVGGGSTDTQYF	TGTGCCAGCAGCCCTAGTGTGGGGGGGGGAAGCACAGATACGCAGTATTTT
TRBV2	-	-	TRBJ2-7	CASMAASYEQYF	TGTGCCAGCATGGCAGCCTCCTACGAGCAGTACTTC
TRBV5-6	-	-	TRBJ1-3	CASSFRVQITSGNTIYF	TGTGCCAGCAGCTTCCGGGTACAGATAACTTCTGGAAACACCATATATTTT
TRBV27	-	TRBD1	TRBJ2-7	CASSFPGTGTGEQYF	TGTGCCAGCAGTTTTCCCGGGACAGGGACAGGCGAGCAGTACTTC
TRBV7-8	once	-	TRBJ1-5	CASSTNFRFSNQPQHF	TGTGCCAGCTCAACCAACTTCAGGTTTAGCAATCAGCCCCAGCATTTT
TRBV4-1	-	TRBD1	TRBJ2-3	CASGQGDTDTQYF	TGCGCCAGCGGCCAGGGGGACACAGATACGCAGTATTTT
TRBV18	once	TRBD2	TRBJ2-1	CASSPSTAGGEQFF	TGTGCCAGCTCACCGTCAACAGCGGGGGGTGAGCAGTTCTTC
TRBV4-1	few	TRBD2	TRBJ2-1	CASSHGLGSNNEQFF	TGCGCCAGCAGCCACGGACTAGGGAGTAACAATGAGCAGTTCTTC
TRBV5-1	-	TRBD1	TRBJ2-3	CASSSGQGADTQYF	TGCGCCAGCAGTTCCGGACAGGGAGCAGATACGCAGTATTTT
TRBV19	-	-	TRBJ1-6	CASQDGKAHSPPLHF	TGTGCCAGCCAGGACGGAAAAGCACACTCACCACCCCTCCACTTT
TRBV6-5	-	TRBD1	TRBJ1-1	CASRGRGTEAFF	TGTGCCAGCAGAGGCAGGGGGACTGAAGCTTTCTTT
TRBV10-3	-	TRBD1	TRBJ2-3	CAISELGQGTDTQYF	TGTGCCATCAGTGAGTTGGGACAGGGGACAGATACGCAGTATTTT
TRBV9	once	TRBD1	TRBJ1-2	CASRGQAEGYGYTF	TGTGCCAGCAGGGGACAGGCCGAAGGTTATGGCTACACCTTC
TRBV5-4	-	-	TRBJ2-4	CASSFYSTPAKNIQYF	TGTGCCAGCAGCTTTTATAGCACCCCAGCCAAAAACATTCAGTACTTC
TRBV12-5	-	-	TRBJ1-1	CASPRGGNTEAFF	TGTGCTAGCCCACGGGGAGGGAACACTGAAGCTTTCTTT
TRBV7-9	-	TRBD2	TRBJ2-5	CASSQRRSGRAFGETQYF	TGTGCCAGCAGCCAGCGGCGGAGCGGGAGGGCCTTCGGGGAGACCCAGTACTTC